Listed below are T cell receptor beta chains from one sample, sequenced in a study of control samples from healthy donors and cancer patients. Profiled with immunoSEQ multiplex PCR; TCRdb holds only in-frame clones, not every one. Of about 120,000 clones in the sample, under 95% are singletons; the top ten hold 1.7%. The source material was PBMCs. These receptors came from a man aged 45-65 years with head and neck cancer. CDR3s include the opening cysteine and the closing phenylalanine or tryptophan. The D gene is left open where the match is weak. The listing skips clone size in some rows; elsewhere it reads once, few, many or a size class.

D	size	J	V	CDR3	DNA
NA	NA	TRBJ2-7	TRBV11-2	CASSLAGAEQYF	TGTGCCAGCAGCTTAGCAGGGGCCGAGCAGTACTTC
NA	NA	TRBJ2-7	TRBV7-2	CASSLDRVGEQYF	TGTGCCAGCAGCTTAGACAGGGTGGGGGAGCAGTACTTC
NA	NA	TRBJ2-1	TRBV30	CAWSVRGEQFF	TGTGCCTGGAGTGTACGCGGTGAGCAGTTCTTC
NA	NA	TRBJ2-7	TRBV6-1	CASSEGGRGVQYF	TGTGCCAGCAGTGAAGGAGGGCGAGGGGTCCAGTACTTC
TRBD1	NA	TRBJ1-4	TRBV5-4	CASSPGGTNEKLFF	TGTGCCAGCAGTCCAGGGGGAACTAATGAAAAACTGTTTTTT
NA	NA	TRBJ1-5	TRBV15	CATSRDGTGSNQPQHF	TGTGCCACCAGCAGAGATGGAACAGGGAGCAATCAGCCCCAGCATTTT
NA	NA	TRBJ1-1	TRBV19	CASSIGSYGSF	TGTGCCAGTAGTATCGGATCGTACGGAAGCTTT
NA	NA	TRBJ2-5	TRBV7-6	CASSLEIRGARINYETQYF	TGTGCCAGCAGCTTAGAGATCCGGGGGGCCCGGATTAATTATGAGACCCAGTACTTC
NA	NA	TRBJ2-1	TRBV7-3	CASSLTSDYYNEQFF	TGTGCCAGCAGCTTAACTAGCGATTACTACAATGAGCAGTTCTTC
TRBD1	NA	TRBJ2-5	TRBV2	CASTWDRRETQYF	TGTGCCAGCACTTGGGACAGGCGGGAGACCCAGTACTTC
NA	NA	TRBJ1-1	TRBV7-2	CASSSQVLNTEAFF	TGTGCCAGCAGCTCCCAGGTCCTGAACACTGAAGCTTTCTTT
TRBD2	NA	TRBJ2-3	TRBV5-6	CASSLLAGGLGTQYF	TGTGCCAGCAGCTTGTTGGCGGGGGGACTTGGGACGCAGTATTTT
NA	NA	TRBJ2-7	TRBV7-2	CASSGTQHPRNEQYF	TGTGCCAGCAGCGGAACACAGCACCCTCGGAACGAGCAGTACTTC
TRBD2	NA	TRBJ2-4	TRBV6-2/TRBV6-3	CASSYSGLATVAKNIQYF	TGTGCCAGCAGTTATTCAGGACTAGCAACGGTAGCCAAAAACATTCAGTACTTC
NA	NA	TRBJ1-4	TRBV20-1	CSASLIALTGEKLFF	TGCAGTGCTAGTCTAATCGCGCTAACGGGGGAAAAACTGTTTTTT
NA	NA	TRBJ1-2	TRBV10-2	CASGRGVGDYGYTF	TGCGCCAGCGGGAGAGGAGTGGGGGACTATGGCTACACCTTC
NA	NA	TRBJ2-6	TRBV9	CASSVGGPGANVLTF	TGTGCCAGCAGCGTCGGCGGACCCGGGGCCAACGTCCTGACTTTC
NA	NA	TRBJ1-6	TRBV7-9	CASSLSGVYNSPLHF	TGTGCCAGCAGCTTATCGGGGGTCTATAATTCACCCCTCCACTTT
NA	NA	TRBJ1-6	TRBV4-3	CASSQDTGAYNSPLHF	TGCGCCAGCAGCCAAGATACCGGGGCCTATAATTCACCCCTCCACTTT
NA	NA	TRBJ1-1	TRBV6-2/TRBV6-3	CASSVWVGNTEAFF	TGTGCCAGCAGTGTCTGGGTGGGGAACACTGAAGCTTTCTTT
TRBD2	once	TRBJ2-4	TRBV6-2/TRBV6-3	CASSTPSSSGGRKNIQYF	TGTGCCAGCAGTACCCCCTCATCTAGCGGGGGTCGCAAAAACATTCAGTACTTC
NA	NA	TRBJ1-3	TRBV9	CATGNGGSGNTIYF	TGTGCCACCGGTAACGGGGGATCAGGAAACACCATATATTTT